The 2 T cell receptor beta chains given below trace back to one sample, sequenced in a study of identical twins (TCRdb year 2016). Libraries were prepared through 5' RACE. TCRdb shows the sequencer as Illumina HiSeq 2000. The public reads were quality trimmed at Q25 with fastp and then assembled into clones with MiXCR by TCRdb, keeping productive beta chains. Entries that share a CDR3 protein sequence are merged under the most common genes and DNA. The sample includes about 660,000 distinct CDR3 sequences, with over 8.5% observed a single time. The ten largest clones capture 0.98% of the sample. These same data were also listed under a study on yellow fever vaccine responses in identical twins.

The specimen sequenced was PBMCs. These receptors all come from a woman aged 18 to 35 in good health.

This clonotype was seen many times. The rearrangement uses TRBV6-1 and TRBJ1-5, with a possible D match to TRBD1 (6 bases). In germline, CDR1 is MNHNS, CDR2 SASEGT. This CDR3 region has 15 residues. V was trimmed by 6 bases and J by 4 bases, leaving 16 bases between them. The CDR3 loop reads CASSLTGTSNQPQHF. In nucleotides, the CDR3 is TGTGCCAGCAGCCTAACCGGGACATCAAATCAGCCCCAGCATTTT.

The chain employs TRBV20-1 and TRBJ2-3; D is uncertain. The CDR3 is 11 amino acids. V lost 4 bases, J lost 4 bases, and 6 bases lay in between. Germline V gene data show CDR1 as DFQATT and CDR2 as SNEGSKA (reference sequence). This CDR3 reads CSATRADTQYF. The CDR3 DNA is TGCAGTGCTACAAGGGCAGATACGCAGTATTTT.